This T cell receptor beta chain emerged from a study of cytomegalovirus exposure and HLA in healthy donors. Study information: Among roughly 180 million T cells, an earlier analysis found roughly 100 million unique TCR beta sequences.

PCR employed 60 Vbeta and 13 Jbeta primers. Only in-frame clones appear in the TCRdb table, and some are missing; sequencing was by immunoSEQ multiplex PCR. The sample contains some 56,000 clones, about four fifths of which appear only once. Regarding this clone: Its antigen is undetermined.

General study results and limits: The study put 150 or so TCR beta chains on its list as cytomegalovirus-associated. Both high specificity and high sensitivity reportedly marked the classifier's diagnosis of cytomegalovirus status. Accurate prediction of HLA-A and HLA-B alleles (for most subjects) was reportedly achieved from TCR beta sequences.

CDR1 and CDR2 from the germline V gene are SGHRS and YFSETQ. V lost 4 bases and J lost 7, with 20 bases in between. This CDR3 has 16 residues. The TCR comes from a woman aged 35 to 49 in good health and CMV-seronegative. The specimen sequenced was PBMCs. The V gene is TRBV5-1, the J gene TRBJ2-2; D might be TRBD1 (6 bases). The CDR3 bases are TGCGCCAGCAGCCCCAGGACAGAGCCCCGGAGCGGGGAGCTGTTTTTT. Amino acid sequence: CASSPRTEPRSGELFF.